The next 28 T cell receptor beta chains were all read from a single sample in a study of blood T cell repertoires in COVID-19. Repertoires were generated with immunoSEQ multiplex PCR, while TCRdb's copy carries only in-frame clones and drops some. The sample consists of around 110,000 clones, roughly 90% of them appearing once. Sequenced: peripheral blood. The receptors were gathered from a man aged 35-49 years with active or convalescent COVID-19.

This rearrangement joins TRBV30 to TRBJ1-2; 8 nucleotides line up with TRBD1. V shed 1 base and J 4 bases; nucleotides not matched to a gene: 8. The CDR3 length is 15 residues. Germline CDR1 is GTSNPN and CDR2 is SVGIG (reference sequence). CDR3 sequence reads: CAWSGQGASSYGYTF. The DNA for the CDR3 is TGTGCCTGGAGTGGGCAGGGGGCATCTAGCTATGGCTACACCTTC.

The CDR3 DNA follows: TGTGCCAGCAGCCAAACAGGGGGCGCGGGTGAAAAACTGTTTTTT. It codes for CASSQTGGAGEKLFF. The chain carries TRBV3-1 (or the pseudogene TRBV3-2) and TRBJ1-4, with 9 bases lining up with TRBD1. This CDR3 has 15 residues. V lost 2 bases, J lost 7 bases, and 5 bases stayed unmatched. Germline CDR1 LGHDT, CDR2 YNNKEL (reference sequence).

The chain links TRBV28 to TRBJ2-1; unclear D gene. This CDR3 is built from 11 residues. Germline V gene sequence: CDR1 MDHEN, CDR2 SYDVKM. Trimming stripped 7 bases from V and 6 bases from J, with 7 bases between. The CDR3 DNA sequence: TGTGCCAGCACGGGTCGCAATGAGCAGTTCTTC. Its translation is CASTGRNEQFF.

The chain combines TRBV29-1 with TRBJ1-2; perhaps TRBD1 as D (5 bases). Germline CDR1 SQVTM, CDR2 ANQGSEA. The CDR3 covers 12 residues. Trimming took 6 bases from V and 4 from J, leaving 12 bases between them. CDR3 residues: CSVDQGSYGYTF. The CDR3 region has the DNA TGCAGCGTGGACCAGGGAAGCTATGGCTACACCTTC.

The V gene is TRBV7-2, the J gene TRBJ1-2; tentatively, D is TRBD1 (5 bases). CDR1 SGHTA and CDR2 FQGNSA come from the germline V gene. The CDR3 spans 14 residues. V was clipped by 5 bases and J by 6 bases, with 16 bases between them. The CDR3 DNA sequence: TGTGCCAGCAGCACGTACTCTGGGGGGAATGGCTACACCTTC. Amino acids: CASSTYSGGNGYTF.

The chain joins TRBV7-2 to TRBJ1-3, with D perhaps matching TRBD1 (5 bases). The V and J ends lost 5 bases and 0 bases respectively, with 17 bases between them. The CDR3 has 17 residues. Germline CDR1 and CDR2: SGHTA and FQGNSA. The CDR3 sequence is CASSRGGGLNSGNTIYF. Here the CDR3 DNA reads TGTGCCAGCAGCCGTGGGGGGGGACTGAACTCTGGAAACACCATATATTTT.

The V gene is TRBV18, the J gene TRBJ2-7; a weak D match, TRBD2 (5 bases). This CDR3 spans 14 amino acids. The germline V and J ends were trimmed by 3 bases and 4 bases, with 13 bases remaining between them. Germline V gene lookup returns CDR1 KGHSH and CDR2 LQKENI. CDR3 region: CASSPRTDTYEQYF. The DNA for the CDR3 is TGTGCCAGCTCACCGAGGACTGATACTTACGAGCAGTACTTC.

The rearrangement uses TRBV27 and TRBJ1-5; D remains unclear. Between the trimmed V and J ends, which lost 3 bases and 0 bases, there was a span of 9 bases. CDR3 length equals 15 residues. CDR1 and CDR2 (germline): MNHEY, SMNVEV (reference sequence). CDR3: CASSFRTDSNQPQHF. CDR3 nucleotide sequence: TGTGCCAGCAGTTTTAGAACAGATAGCAATCAGCCCCAGCATTTT.

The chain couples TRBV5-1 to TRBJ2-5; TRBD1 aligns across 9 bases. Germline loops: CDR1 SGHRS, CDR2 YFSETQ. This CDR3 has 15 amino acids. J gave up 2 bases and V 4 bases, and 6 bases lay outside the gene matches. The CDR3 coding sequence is TGCGCCAGCAGCGACAGGGGGGGTACACAAGAGACCCAGTACTTC. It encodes CASSDRGGTQETQYF. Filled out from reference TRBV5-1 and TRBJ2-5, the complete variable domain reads KAGVTQTPRYLIKTRGQQVTLSCSPISGHRSVSWYQQTPGQGLQFLFEYFSETQRNKGNFPGRFSGRQFSNSRSEMNVSTLELGDSALYLCASSDRGGTQETQYFGPGTRLLVL.

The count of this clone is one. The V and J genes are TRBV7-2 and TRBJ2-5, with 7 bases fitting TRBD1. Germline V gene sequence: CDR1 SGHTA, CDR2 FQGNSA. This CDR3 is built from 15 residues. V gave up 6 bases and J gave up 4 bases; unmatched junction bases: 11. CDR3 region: CASRYRQGSGETQYF. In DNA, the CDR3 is TGTGCCAGCAGGTATCGACAGGGTTCCGGAGAGACCCAGTACTTC.

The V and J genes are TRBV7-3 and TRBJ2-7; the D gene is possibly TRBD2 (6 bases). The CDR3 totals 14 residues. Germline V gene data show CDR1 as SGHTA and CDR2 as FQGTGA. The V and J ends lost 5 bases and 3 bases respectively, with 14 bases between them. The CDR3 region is CASSQLGGVYEQYF. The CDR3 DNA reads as TGTGCCAGCAGCCAACTTGGCGGGGTCTACGAGCAGTACTTC.

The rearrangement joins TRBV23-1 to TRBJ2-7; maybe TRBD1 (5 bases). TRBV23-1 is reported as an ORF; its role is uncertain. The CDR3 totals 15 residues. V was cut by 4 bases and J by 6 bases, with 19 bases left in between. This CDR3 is CASSRSKGRSAEQYF. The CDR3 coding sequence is TGCGCCAGCAGTCGAAGCAAGGGGCGCTCCGCCGAGCAGTACTTC.

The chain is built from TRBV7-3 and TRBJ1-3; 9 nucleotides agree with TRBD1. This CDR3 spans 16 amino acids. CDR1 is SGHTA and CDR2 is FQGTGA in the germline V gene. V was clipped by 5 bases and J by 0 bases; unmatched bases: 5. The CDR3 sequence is CASSATGGNSGNTIYF. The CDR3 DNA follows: TGTGCCAGCAGCGCCACAGGGGGCAACTCTGGAAACACCATATATTTT. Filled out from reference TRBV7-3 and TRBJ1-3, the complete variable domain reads GAGVSQTPSNKVTEKGKYVELRCDPISGHTALYWYRQSLGQGPEFLIYFQGTGAADDSGLPNDRFFAVRPEGSVSTLKIQRTERGDSAVYLCASSATGGNSGNTIYFGEGSWLTVV.

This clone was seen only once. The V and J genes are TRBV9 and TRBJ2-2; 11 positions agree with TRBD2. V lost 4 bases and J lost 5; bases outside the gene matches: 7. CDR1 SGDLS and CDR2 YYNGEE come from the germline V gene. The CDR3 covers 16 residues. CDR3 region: CASSPPPSGRTGELFF. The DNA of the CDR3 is TGTGCCAGCAGCCCACCTCCTAGCGGGAGGACCGGGGAGCTGTTTTTT.

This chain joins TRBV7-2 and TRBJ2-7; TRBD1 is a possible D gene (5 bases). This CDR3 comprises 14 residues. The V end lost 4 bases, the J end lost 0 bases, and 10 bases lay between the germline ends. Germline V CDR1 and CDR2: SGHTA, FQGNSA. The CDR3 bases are TGTGCCAGCAGCTCGCGACAGAGCTCCTACGAGCAGTACTTC. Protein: CASSSRQSSYEQYF.

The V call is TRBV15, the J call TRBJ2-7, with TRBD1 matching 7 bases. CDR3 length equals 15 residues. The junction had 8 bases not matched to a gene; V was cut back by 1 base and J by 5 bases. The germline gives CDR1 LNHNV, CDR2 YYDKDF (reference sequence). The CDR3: CATSRGTGGVHEQYF. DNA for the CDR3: TGTGCCACCAGCAGAGGGACAGGTGGGGTTCACGAGCAGTACTTC.

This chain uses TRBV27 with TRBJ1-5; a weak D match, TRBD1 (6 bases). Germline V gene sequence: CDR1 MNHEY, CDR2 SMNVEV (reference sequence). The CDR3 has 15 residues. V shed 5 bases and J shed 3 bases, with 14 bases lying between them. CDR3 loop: CASSQTTGLNQPQHF. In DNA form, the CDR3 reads TGTGCCAGCAGTCAAACGACAGGCCTCAATCAGCCCCAGCATTTT.

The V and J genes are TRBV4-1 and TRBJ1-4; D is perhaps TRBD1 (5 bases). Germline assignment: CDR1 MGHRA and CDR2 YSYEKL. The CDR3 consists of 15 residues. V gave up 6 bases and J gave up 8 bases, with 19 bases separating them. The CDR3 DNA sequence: TGCGCCAGCAGTCAGGGTTGGGCCTTAGGGGAAAAACTGTTTTTT. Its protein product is CASSQGWALGEKLFF.

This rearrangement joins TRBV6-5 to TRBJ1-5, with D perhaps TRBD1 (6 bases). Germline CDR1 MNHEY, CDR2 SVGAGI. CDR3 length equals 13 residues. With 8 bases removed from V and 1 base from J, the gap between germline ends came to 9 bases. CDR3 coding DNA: TGTGCCAGCGGGGGCACCAGCAATCAGCCCCAGCATTTT. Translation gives CASGGTSNQPQHF.

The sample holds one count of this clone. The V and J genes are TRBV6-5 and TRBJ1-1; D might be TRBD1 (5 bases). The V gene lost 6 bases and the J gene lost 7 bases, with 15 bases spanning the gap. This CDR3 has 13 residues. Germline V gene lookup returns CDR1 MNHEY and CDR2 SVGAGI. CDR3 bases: TGTGCCAGCAGCCGCCTCTGGGGCGGTGAAGCTTTCTTT. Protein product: CASSRLWGGEAFF.

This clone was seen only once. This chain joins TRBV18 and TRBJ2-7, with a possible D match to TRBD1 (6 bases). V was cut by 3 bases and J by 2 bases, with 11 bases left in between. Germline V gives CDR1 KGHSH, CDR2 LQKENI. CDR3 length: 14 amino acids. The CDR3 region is CASSPPGVPYEQYF. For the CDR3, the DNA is TGTGCCAGCTCACCCCCAGGGGTTCCCTACGAGCAGTACTTC.

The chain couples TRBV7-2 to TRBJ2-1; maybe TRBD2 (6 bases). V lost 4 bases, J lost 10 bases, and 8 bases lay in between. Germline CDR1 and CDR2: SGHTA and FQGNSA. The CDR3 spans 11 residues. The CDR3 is CASSSGLEQFF. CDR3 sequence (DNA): TGTGCCAGCAGCTCAGGACTAGAGCAGTTCTTC.

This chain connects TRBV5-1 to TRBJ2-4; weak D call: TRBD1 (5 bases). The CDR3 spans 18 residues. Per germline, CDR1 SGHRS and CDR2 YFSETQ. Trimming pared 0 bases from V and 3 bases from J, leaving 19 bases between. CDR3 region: CASSLVGNTRQSKNIQYF. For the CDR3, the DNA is TGCGCCAGCAGCTTGGTGGGGAATACGAGACAGAGCAAAAACATTCAGTACTTC.

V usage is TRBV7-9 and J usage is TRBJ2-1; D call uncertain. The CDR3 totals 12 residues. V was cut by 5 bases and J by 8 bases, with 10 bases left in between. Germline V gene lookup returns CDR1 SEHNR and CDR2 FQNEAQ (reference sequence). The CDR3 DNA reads TGTGCCAGCAGCCGGGTGCCGGATGAGCAGTTCTTC. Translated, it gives CASSRVPDEQFF.

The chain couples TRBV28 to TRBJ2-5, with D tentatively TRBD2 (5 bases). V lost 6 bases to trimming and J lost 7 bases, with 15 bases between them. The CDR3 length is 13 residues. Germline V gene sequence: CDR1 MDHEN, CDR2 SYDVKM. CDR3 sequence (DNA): TGTGCCAGCAGGGGAGCGGATCGTGGGACCCAGTACTTC. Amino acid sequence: CASRGADRGTQYF.

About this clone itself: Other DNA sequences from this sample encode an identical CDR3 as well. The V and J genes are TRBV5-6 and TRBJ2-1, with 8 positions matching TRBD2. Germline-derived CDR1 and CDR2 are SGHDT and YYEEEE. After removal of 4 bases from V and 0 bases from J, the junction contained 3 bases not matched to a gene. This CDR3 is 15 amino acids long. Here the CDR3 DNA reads TGTGCCAGCAGCCCGGGACTAGGCTCCTACAATGAGCAGTTCTTC. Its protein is CASSPGLGSYNEQFF.

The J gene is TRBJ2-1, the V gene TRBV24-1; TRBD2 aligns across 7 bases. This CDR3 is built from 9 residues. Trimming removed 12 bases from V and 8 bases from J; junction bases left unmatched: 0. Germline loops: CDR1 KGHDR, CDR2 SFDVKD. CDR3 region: CAAGDEQFF. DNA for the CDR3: TGTGCCGCGGGAGATGAGCAGTTCTTC.

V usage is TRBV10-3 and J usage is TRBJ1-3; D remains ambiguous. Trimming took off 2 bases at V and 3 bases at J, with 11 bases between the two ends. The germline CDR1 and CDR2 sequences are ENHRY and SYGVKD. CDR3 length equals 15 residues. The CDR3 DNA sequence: TGTGCCATCAGTGAGGCAGGCGGAGGTGGAAACACCATATATTTT. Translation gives CAISEAGGGGNTIYF.